These 10 T cell receptor beta chains originate from one sample sequenced in a study of cytotoxic CD8 clonotypes in ibrutinib-treated CLL. This table comes from immunoSEQ multiplex PCR, and its TCRdb copy is limited to in-frame clones, with some not included. The sample records 250,000 to 350,000 clones, roughly four fifths being singletons. The material was PBMCs, obtained at disease progression, from a patient treated with ibrutinib. Every receptor here comes from a human donor with chronic lymphocytic leukemia.

Comment on this clone: The same CDR3 is also encoded by other DNA sequences in this sample. The J gene is TRBJ2-3, the V gene TRBV11-2, with D unclear. This CDR3 is built from 14 residues. Looked up from germline, CDR1 is SGHAT and CDR2 is FQNNGV. Trimming removed 6 bases from V and 0 bases from J, with 10 bases in between. CDR3 coding DNA: TGTGCCAGCAGTCTTTTTTCGAGCACAGATACGCAGTATTTT. As protein: CASSLFSSTDTQYF. The full variable domain, completed using reference TRBV11-2 and TRBJ2-3, is EAGVAQSPRYKIIEKRQSVAFWCNPISGHATLYWYQQILGQGPKLLIQFQNNGVVDDSQLPKDRFSAERLKGVDSTLKIQPAKLEDSAVYLCASSLFSSTDTQYFGPGTRLTVL.

V gene TRBV6-5 combines with J gene TRBJ2-4; 8 bases agree with TRBD1. J was trimmed by 11 bases and V by 6 bases; bases with no gene match: 9. The CDR3 runs to 13 residues. The germline gives CDR1 MNHEY, CDR2 SVGAGI. CDR3 nucleotide sequence: TGTGCCAGCAGGAAGACAGGGACAGGATTTCAGTACTTC. Protein: CASRKTGTGFQYF.

This chain uses TRBV28 with TRBJ1-5; D is perhaps TRBD1 (5 bases). Germline CDR1 reads MDHEN; CDR2 reads SYDVKM. The CDR3 has 16 amino acids. V lost 5 bases and J lost 3, with 17 bases in between. DNA of the CDR3: TGTGCCAGCAGTCCCTACACAGGTTTTTCCAATCAGCCCCAGCATTTT. It translates to CASSPYTGFSNQPQHF.

This clone appeared once. V usage is TRBV5-5 and J usage is TRBJ2-3; a weak D match, TRBD2 (5 bases). Germline values: CDR1 SGHKS, CDR2 YYEKEE (reference sequence). The CDR3 has 13 amino acids. V lost 4 bases and J lost 5, with 11 bases in between. The CDR3 protein is CASSLEREDTQYF. The CDR3 coding sequence is TGTGCCAGCAGCCTTGAGAGGGAAGATACGCAGTATTTT.

The gene calls are TRBV7-6 and TRBJ1-2; no clear D gene. Trimming pared 1 base from V and 4 bases from J, leaving 16 bases between. The germline CDR1 and CDR2 sequences are SGHVS and FNYEAQ. The CDR3 has 16 amino acids. DNA for the CDR3: TGTGCCAGCAGCTTAGGTCTCTCGGACTCCGGCTATGGCTACACCTTC. Translation gives CASSLGLSDSGYGYTF.

This clone was observed a few times. V gene TRBV5-6 combines with J gene TRBJ2-7; D is unresolved. Trimming pared 6 bases from V and 5 bases from J, leaving 9 bases between. The germline gives CDR1 SGHDT, CDR2 YYEEEE. The CDR3 has 11 residues. CDR3 sequence reads: CASNLGDEQYF. CDR3 nucleotides: TGTGCCAGCAACCTAGGAGACGAGCAGTACTTC.

The chain's CDR3 is CASSPDPSTDTQYF. The CDR3 coding sequence is TGTGCCAGCAGTCCCGACCCTAGCACAGATACGCAGTATTTT. The chain combines TRBV6-5 with TRBJ2-3; D unclear. V was cut by 5 bases and J by 0 bases, with 9 bases left in between. Germline V CDR1 and CDR2: MNHEY, SVGAGI. The CDR3 has 14 amino acids.

The V and J genes are TRBV7-2 and TRBJ2-1, with 11 positions matching TRBD2. This CDR3 is 16 amino acids long. The J segment lost 8 bases and the V segment lost 6 bases, leaving 12 bases of the junction unmatched. CDR1 is SGHTA, CDR2 FQGNSA, per germline. CDR3 sequence reads: CASSLRLAGPGDEQFF. CDR3 nucleotide sequence: TGTGCCAGCAGTCTTAGACTAGCGGGACCGGGCGATGAGCAGTTCTTC.

This chain links TRBV4-3 with TRBJ2-5; 7 bases are shared with TRBD2. CDR1 and CDR2 from the germline V gene are LGHNA and YSLEER. V trimming: 4 bases; J trimming: 1 base; junction bases outside the gene matches: 6. The CDR3 runs 15 residues. CDR3 amino acids: CASSPTSYSQETQYF. The CDR3 DNA reads as TGCGCCAGCAGCCCGACTAGCTACTCCCAAGAGACCCAGTACTTC.

For the CDR3, the DNA is TGTGCCAGCAGTTTCTATCTCTCCCCTAACTATGGCTACACCTTC. This sequence encodes CASSFYLSPNYGYTF. This chain joins TRBV28 and TRBJ1-2; no firm D call. Between the trimmed V and J ends, which lost 3 bases and 0 bases, there was a span of 11 bases. Germline assignment: CDR1 MDHEN and CDR2 SYDVKM. The CDR3 has 15 amino acids.